This T cell receptor beta chain emerged from a study of blood T cell repertoires in COVID-19. The repertoire was sequenced with immunoSEQ multiplex PCR; TCRdb's copy has only in-frame clones and lacks some. The sample yields 80,000 to 95,000 clones, about nine tenths seen once. Germline V gives CDR1 SGHRS, CDR2 YFSETQ. V was clipped by 1 base and J by 0 bases, with 16 bases between them. The CDR3 runs to 17 residues. This clone was counted between two and nine times. The sequenced material came from peripheral blood. The chain links TRBV5-1 to TRBJ1-2; D not certain. The TCR comes from a woman aged 50 to 65 with active or convalescent COVID-19. This CDR3 reads CASSLSGSLYTNYGYTF. The CDR3 bases are TGCGCCAGCAGCTTGTCGGGATCCCTTTACACTAACTATGGCTACACCTTC. Drawing the rest from reference TRBV5-1 and TRBJ1-2, the complete variable domain is KAGVTQTPRYLIKTRGQQVTLSCSPISGHRSVSWYQQTPGQGLQFLFEYFSETQRNKGNFPGRFSGRQFSNSRSEMNVSTLELGDSALYLCASSLSGSLYTNYGYTFGSGTRLTVV.